The 32 T cell receptor beta chains in this list originate from one sample, sequenced in a study of response to subunit inactivated influenza vaccine. TCRdb ran MiXCR on the RT-PCR reads and lists one entry per CDR3 protein. The sample contains roughly 780,000 distinct CDR3 sequences, under 20% of which appear only once. The sample was PBMCs from blood, taken 5 days after vaccination. All receptors derive from a man aged 45-65 years who received an inactivated influenza vaccine.

This clonotype was observed a handful of times. V usage is TRBV7-2 and J usage is TRBJ2-7; 11 bases match TRBD1. Germline V gives CDR1 SGHTA, CDR2 FQGNSA. The CDR3 runs to 14 residues. Trimming removed 3 bases from V and 7 bases from J; junction bases left unmatched: 5. This CDR3 is CASSLDRGLREQYF. The CDR3, as DNA: TGTGCCAGCAGCTTGGACAGGGGGCTTCGGGAGCAGTACTTC.

This clonotype was detected only a few times. The rearrangement links TRBV3-1 to TRBJ1-1; D remains unclear. CDR1 is LGHDT, CDR2 YNNKEL, per germline (reference sequence). Trimming removed 4 bases from V and 1 base from J, with 7 bases in between. The CDR3 loop spans 13 amino acids. CDR3 coding DNA: TGTGCCAGCAGCCCGATCTCGAACACTGAAGCTTTCTTT. It yields the protein CASSPISNTEAFF.

This clonotype was counted many times. The genes are TRBV7-2 and TRBJ2-7; weak D call: TRBD1 (6 bases). The CDR3 sequence is 15 residues long. CDR1 and CDR2 from the germline V gene are SGHTA and FQGNSA. V lost 2 bases, J lost 0 bases, and 11 bases lay in between. In nucleotides, the CDR3 is TGTGCCAGCAGCTTATTCGGACAGAGCTCCTACGAGCAGTACTTC. It specifies CASSLFGQSSYEQYF.

CDR3: CASGPREGPYEQYF. As DNA, the CDR3 is TGTGCCAGCGGTCCGCGGGAGGGCCCTTACGAGCAGTACTTC. The V call is TRBV7-8, the J call TRBJ2-7, with 9 bases matching TRBD2. CDR1 and CDR2 from the germline V gene are SGHVS and FQNEAQ. This CDR3 region has 14 residues. With V trimmed by 8 bases and J by 4 bases, 9 bases remained unmatched. The full variable domain, completed using reference TRBV7-8 and TRBJ2-7, is GAGVSQSPRYKVAKRGQDVALRCDPISGHVSLFWYQQALGQGPEFLTYFQNEAQLDKSGLPSDRFFAERPEGSVSTLKIQRTQQEDSAVYLCASGPREGPYEQYFGPGTRLTVT.

There are many counts of this clonotype. The rearrangement links TRBV20-1 to TRBJ2-7; 8 bases match TRBD2. The V gene's germline CDR1 is DFQATT and CDR2 SNEGSKA (reference sequence). Germline trimming cut 2 bases from V and 0 bases from J; bases unmatched to any gene: 3. This CDR3 has 14 residues. The CDR3 DNA is TGCAGTGCTAGACCTGGGACTAGCTCCTACGAGCAGTACTTC. Translation: CSARPGTSSYEQYF.

The chain has TRBV24-1 and TRBJ2-1; 8 positions agree with TRBD2. The CDR3 consists of 15 residues. J lost 6 bases, V lost 0 bases, and 3 bases had no gene match. Germline CDR1 is KGHDR and CDR2 is SFDVKD. As DNA, the CDR3 is TGTGCCACCAGTGATTTGTGGCTAGCGGGCAATGAGCAGTTCTTC. It specifies CATSDLWLAGNEQFF.

This clonotype was observed a few times. The CDR3 spells CASSASFRPQTEAFF. In nucleotides, the CDR3 is TGTGCCAGCAGCGCCAGTTTCAGGCCCCAAACTGAAGCTTTCTTT. V usage is TRBV6-1 and J usage is TRBJ1-1; D not resolved. This CDR3 comprises 15 residues. The germline V gene encodes CDR1 MNHNS and CDR2 SASEGT. V shed 6 bases and J shed 5 bases, with 19 bases lying between them.

The chain recombines TRBV6-1 with TRBJ1-2; 7 nucleotides agree with TRBD1. Germline CDR1 and CDR2: MNHNS and SASEGT. V was pared by 6 bases and J by 10 bases, with 17 bases of the junction left unmatched. This CDR3 is built from 15 residues. The CDR3 spells CASRSSDRVAGNYTF. The DNA for the CDR3 is TGTGCCAGCAGATCGTCCGACAGGGTCGCGGGTAACTACACCTTC.

The chain links TRBV29-1 to TRBJ1-1; no clear D. This CDR3 contains 13 residues. The germline V and J ends were trimmed by 4 bases and 0 bases, with 9 bases remaining between them. Per germline, CDR1 SQVTM and CDR2 ANQGSEA. CDR3 region: CSVVRQVNTEAFF. Written as DNA, the CDR3 is TGCAGCGTTGTCAGGCAGGTGAACACTGAAGCTTTCTTT. The complete variable domain, with remaining parts taken from reference TRBV29-1 and TRBJ1-1, reads SAVISQKPSRDICQRGTSLTIQCQVDSQVTMMFWYRQQPGQSLTLIATANQGSEATYESGFVIDKFPISRPNLTFSTLTVSNMSPEDSSIYLCSVVRQVNTEAFFGQGTRLTVV.

This clonotype has more than one count but fewer than ten. This chain links TRBV20-1 with TRBJ1-3; 9 nucleotides align to TRBD1. The CDR3 is 15 residues long. V was clipped by 6 bases and J by 4 bases; unmatched bases: 10. CDR1 and CDR2 from the germline V gene are DFQATT and SNEGSKA (reference sequence). CDR3 residues: CSAGRDRASGNTIYF. The CDR3 nucleotides read TGCAGTGCCGGGCGGGACAGGGCATCCGGAAACACCATATATTTT.

This rearrangement joins TRBV20-1 to TRBJ2-7; weak D call: TRBD2 (6 bases). Germline CDR1 is DFQATT and CDR2 is SNEGSKA (reference sequence). This CDR3 comprises 15 residues. V gave up 4 bases and J gave up 2 bases, with 18 bases separating them. The CDR3 bases are TGCAGTGCTACAAAACCGGGACTGGGGACCTACGAGCAGTACTTC. This codes for CSATKPGLGTYEQYF.

The chain uses TRBV3-1 and TRBJ1-2; D is unresolved. Germline CDR1 is LGHDT and CDR2 is YNNKEL (reference sequence). The CDR3 runs 11 residues. Trimming removed 0 bases at V and 10 bases at J, with 6 bases between. The CDR3 DNA sequence: TGTGCCAGCAGCCAAGATAAAGCCTACACCTTC. Translating gives CASSQDKAYTF.

The table lists this clonotype with a few counts. The chain uses TRBV4-2 and TRBJ2-4; 10 positions agree with TRBD1. V shed 5 bases and J 6 bases; nucleotides not matched to a gene: 7. CDR1 LGHNA and CDR2 YNFKEQ come from the germline V gene. CDR3 length: 15 residues. Here the CDR3 DNA reads TGTGCCAGCAGCGCACCGGGACAGGGGCTAAACATTCAGTACTTC. It translates to CASSAPGQGLNIQYF.

In its sample, this clonotype was seen a few times. This chain connects TRBV24-1 to TRBJ1-1; D remains unclear. V dropped 4 bases and J dropped 1 base, with 12 bases sitting between them. Germline loops: CDR1 KGHDR, CDR2 SFDVKD. This CDR3 has 15 residues. The CDR3 nucleotides read TGTGCCACCAGTGACTCCGGCCGAGGGAACACTGAAGCTTTCTTT. It is translated as CATSDSGRGNTEAFF.

This sequence joins TRBV9 and TRBJ2-1; D is uncertain. CDR1 is SGDLS and CDR2 is YYNGEE in the germline V gene. V was pared by 4 bases and J by 7 bases, with 12 bases between. CDR3 length: 13 residues. CDR3: CASSPSPTNEQFF. The DNA for the CDR3 is TGTGCCAGCAGCCCCAGCCCTACGAATGAGCAGTTCTTC.

The V gene is TRBV6-1, the J gene TRBJ1-1; 7 nucleotides agree with TRBD1. The CDR3 runs to 14 residues. CDR1 is MNHNS, CDR2 SASEGT, per germline. V lost 6 bases and J lost 1; bases outside the gene matches: 5. CDR3 nucleotides: TGTGCCAGCAGCGACGGACAGGCGAACACTGAAGCTTTCTTT. It is translated as CASSDGQANTEAFF.

This clonotype was detected a few times. The chain combines TRBV11-2 with TRBJ2-5; 11 bases match TRBD1. Germline V gene lookup returns CDR1 SGHAT and CDR2 FQNNGV. V was clipped by 5 bases and J by 5 bases; unmatched bases: 4. This CDR3 is built from 14 residues. The CDR3 DNA sequence: TGTGCCAGCAGCAGAGGGACAGGGGGGGAGACCCAGTACTTC. It yields the protein CASSRGTGGETQYF.

The J gene is TRBJ2-1, the V gene TRBV7-6, with a possible D match to TRBD2 (6 bases). The CDR3 extends over 16 amino acids. The germline V and J ends were trimmed by 5 bases and 3 bases, with 17 bases remaining between them. Germline V lookup: CDR1 SGHVS, CDR2 FNYEAQ. CDR3 DNA: TGTGCCAGCAGCCCCCAGGCGGGACCAATCTACAATGAGCAGTTCTTC. It is translated as CASSPQAGPIYNEQFF. Complete variable domain (other parts from reference TRBV7-6 and TRBJ2-1): GAGVSQSPRYKVTKRGQDVALRCDPISGHVSLYWYRQALGQGPEFLTYFNYEAQQDKSGLPNDRFSAERPEGSISTLTIQRTEQRDSAMYRCASSPQAGPIYNEQFFGPGTRLTVL.

This clonotype has a handful of counts. The chain is built from TRBV12-1 and TRBJ2-3; the listed D gene, TRBD2, was not tested against the DNA. TRBV12-1 is described as a pseudogene. There are 15 residues in the CDR3. The CDR3 spells CASRRLAGDTDTQYF. The CDR3, as DNA: TGTGCCAGCAGACGACTAGCGGGGGATACAGATACGCAGTATTTT.

This chain connects TRBV27 to TRBJ1-1, with 8 bases matching TRBD1. The CDR3 spans 17 residues. The V gene end was trimmed by 0 bases and the J gene end by 5 bases; junction bases not matched to a gene: 11. Germline-derived CDR1 and CDR2 are MNHEY and SMNVEV (reference sequence). This CDR3 is CASSLSAYTGGLTEAFF. The CDR3, as DNA: TGTGCCAGCAGTTTATCGGCTTACACAGGGGGTTTGACTGAAGCTTTCTTT.

This chain links TRBV5-1 with TRBJ1-2; D is perhaps TRBD1 (6 bases). The V end was cut by 4 bases, the J end by 5 bases, with 18 bases between. Germline loops: CDR1 SGHRS, CDR2 YFSETQ. The CDR3 totals 15 residues. CDR3 protein: CASSLDLDRLYGYTF. CDR3 DNA sequence: TGCGCCAGCAGCCTGGACCTTGACAGGCTTTATGGCTACACCTTC.

The rearrangement links TRBV28 to TRBJ2-5, with unresolved D. V lost 8 bases and J lost 5, with 15 bases in between. Germline-derived CDR1 and CDR2 are MDHEN and SYDVKM. The CDR3 extends over 13 amino acids. The CDR3 DNA follows: TGTGCCAGCGGGCCTATTGGAAGGGAGACCCAGTACTTC. Residues: CASGPIGRETQYF. Based on the CDR3 plus reference TRBV28 and TRBJ2-5, the full variable domain is DVKVTQSSRYLVKRTGEKVFLECVQDMDHENMFWYRQDPGLGLRLIYFSYDVKMKEKGDIPEGYSVSREKKERFSLILESASTNQTSMYLCASGPIGRETQYFGPGTRLLVL.

The V call is TRBV6-2 or TRBV6-3, the J call TRBJ2-1, with no clear D. The CDR3 covers 17 residues. V was pared by 0 bases and J by 3 bases, with 15 bases between. CDR1 is MNHEY, CDR2 SVGEGT, per germline. The CDR3 region is CASSYSFRTFYYNEQFF. CDR3 in DNA: TGTGCCAGCAGTTACTCTTTTCGGACCTTCTACTACAATGAGCAGTTCTTC.

The V call is TRBV4-3, the J call TRBJ1-2; D remains unclear. Germline V lookup: CDR1 LGHNA, CDR2 YSLEER. The CDR3 is 15 residues long. V lost 0 bases to trimming and J lost 8 bases, with 16 bases between them. The CDR3 is CASSQDKTTPRGYTF. The CDR3 nucleotides read TGCGCCAGCAGCCAAGACAAAACGACGCCGAGGGGCTACACCTTC.

The table lists this clonotype with many counts. The gene calls are TRBV15 and TRBJ1-2, with D unresolved. The CDR3 covers 15 residues. Germline V lookup: CDR1 LNHNV, CDR2 YYDKDF (reference sequence). Trimming stripped 0 bases from V and 4 bases from J, with 12 bases between. The CDR3 sequence: CATSRDSAWGYGYTF. The CDR3 nucleotides are TGTGCCACCAGCAGAGATTCGGCTTGGGGCTATGGCTACACCTTC.

The rearrangement joins TRBV7-2 to TRBJ1-6, with D possibly TRBD1 on 6 matching bases. V shed 5 bases and J shed 1 base, with 15 bases lying between them. In germline, CDR1 is SGHTA, CDR2 FQGNSA. CDR3 size: 17 residues. Written as DNA, the CDR3 is TGTGCCAGCAGCCAACAGGGACTGGGGTCCTATAATTCACCCCTCCACTTT. It codes for CASSQQGLGSYNSPLHF.

This rearrangement joins TRBV11-1 to TRBJ2-1; D remains unclear. CDR1 is SGHAT, CDR2 FQDESV, per germline (reference sequence). V lost 0 bases, J lost 4 bases, and 13 bases lay in between. The length of the CDR3 is 16 residues. This CDR3 reads CASSLAWLGPYNEQFF. The DNA for the CDR3 is TGTGCCAGCAGCTTAGCGTGGTTAGGACCTTACAATGAGCAGTTCTTC.

The gene calls are TRBV7-9 and TRBJ2-5; perhaps TRBD1 as D (5 bases). The CDR3 runs 11 residues. V was clipped by 7 bases and J by 7 bases, with 10 bases between them. Germline V gene data show CDR1 as SEHNR and CDR2 as FQNEAQ (reference sequence). CDR3 nucleotides: TGTGCCAGCAACGATCAGGGGACCCAGTACTTC. Translation gives CASNDQGTQYF.

CDR3 bases: TGTGCCACCAGCAGGGTCCGGGGCTATAATTCACCCCTCCACTTT. Translated: CATSRVRGYNSPLHF. The chain is built from TRBV15 and TRBJ1-6; D gene uncertain. Trimming removed 3 bases at V and 3 bases at J, with 9 bases between. Germline-derived CDR1 and CDR2 are LNHNV and YYDKDF (reference sequence). The CDR3 has 15 residues.

The chain has TRBV5-1 and TRBJ1-5; D unclear. The CDR3 is 12 amino acids. Between the trimmed V and J ends, which lost 5 bases and 9 bases, there was a span of 12 bases. Germline values: CDR1 SGHRS, CDR2 YFSETQ. This CDR3 is CASSYDGGPQHF. CDR3 nucleotide sequence: TGCGCCAGCAGTTATGACGGTGGGCCCCAGCATTTT.

Here the CDR3 reads CSAHRTSGIYYNEQFF. CDR3 nucleotide sequence: TGCAGTGCCCACCGGACTAGCGGGATCTATTACAATGAGCAGTTCTTC. V is TRBV20-1 and J is TRBJ2-1, with 12 bases aligning to TRBD2. V shed 6 bases and J 4 bases; nucleotides not matched to a gene: 10. Germline CDR1 is DFQATT and CDR2 is SNEGSKA (reference sequence). This CDR3 comprises 16 residues.

The chain is built from TRBV20-1 and TRBJ2-3; no definite D call. Trimming removed 0 bases at V and 0 bases at J, with 13 bases between. The CDR3 extends over 16 amino acids. CDR1 is DFQATT and CDR2 is SNEGSKA in the germline V gene (reference sequence). The CDR3 here is CSARDFGTPSTDTQYF. CDR3 nucleotides: TGCAGTGCTAGAGATTTTGGAACCCCTAGCACAGATACGCAGTATTTT.